This T cell receptor (beta chain) originates from a study of blood T cell repertoires in COVID-19. Whole-study context: Donors in Cohort 3 counted as recovered after two negative PCRs, clearance, or symptom resolution. The analysed material was cDNA or gDNA that came from T cells, B-cell-depleted T cells, or PBMCs.

Participant-reported clinical history was the basis for cohort assignment. Authors' data handling: Quantification of nucleated cells was approximated via reference gene primer amplification. Libraries were prepared by immunoSEQ multiplex PCR; TCRdb keeps only in-frame clonotypes and omits some of them. That table furnishes V, J and clone size, whereas the DNA furnished D and trimming. The table records about 200,000 clones, around 83% of them present only once. CDR1 is PRHDT, CDR2 FYEKMQ, per germline (reference sequence). The J segment lost 2 bases and the V segment lost 6 bases, leaving 7 bases of the junction unmatched. This CDR3 region has 14 residues.

This clonotype was sampled from a woman between 35 and 50 years old in a cohort exposed to, infected with or recovered from COVID-19 (not recorded which). Input material: PBMCs or T cells enriched from blood (not recorded which). This chain links TRBV13 with TRBJ2-7; 7 bases align to TRBD1. In DNA form, the CDR3 reads TGTGCCAGCAGTAATAACAGGGGCGCCTACGAGCAGTACTTC. Protein: CASSNNRGAYEQYF.